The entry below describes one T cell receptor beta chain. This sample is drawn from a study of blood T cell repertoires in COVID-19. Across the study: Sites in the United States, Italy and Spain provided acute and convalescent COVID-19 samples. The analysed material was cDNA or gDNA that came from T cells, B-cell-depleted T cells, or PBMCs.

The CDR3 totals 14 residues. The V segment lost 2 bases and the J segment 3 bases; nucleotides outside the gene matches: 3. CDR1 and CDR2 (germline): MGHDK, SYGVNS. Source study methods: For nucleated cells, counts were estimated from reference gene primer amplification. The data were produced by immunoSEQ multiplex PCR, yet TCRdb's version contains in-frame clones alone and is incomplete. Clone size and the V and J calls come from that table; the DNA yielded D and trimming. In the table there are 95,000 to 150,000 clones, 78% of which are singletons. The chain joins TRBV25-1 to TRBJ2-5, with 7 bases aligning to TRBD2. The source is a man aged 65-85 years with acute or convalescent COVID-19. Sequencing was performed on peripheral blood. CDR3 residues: CASSELGREETQYF. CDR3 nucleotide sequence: TGTGCCAGCAGTGAACTTGGGAGGGAAGAGACCCAGTACTTC.